The 31 T cell receptor beta chains below all came from one sample that was sequenced in a study of T-cell reconstitution after alpha-beta-depleted transplantation in children. Unique molecular identifiers were incorporated when the TCRbeta library was constructed. TCRdb re-called the PCR reads with MiXCR, one entry per CDR3 protein. The top ten clones hold about 4.5% of a sample with just over 350,000 distinct CDR3 sequences, 13% of them seen once. Specimen: PBMCs, collected from the stem cell graft. These receptors originate from a human donor who donated a stem cell graft to a child with Fanconi anemia.

This clonotype was seen a few times. The V call is TRBV20-1, the J call TRBJ2-3, with 10 bases fitting TRBD2. Germline V gene sequence: CDR1 DFQATT, CDR2 SNEGSKA (reference sequence). With 6 bases clipped from V and 0 bases from J, the junction kept 12 bases outside the gene matches. The CDR3 is 17 amino acids. CDR3 loop: CSAPLAGARGSTDTQYF. DNA of the CDR3: TGCAGTGCGCCGCTAGCGGGGGCACGAGGTAGCACAGATACGCAGTATTTT.

The chain has TRBV5-6 and TRBJ2-7; D possibly uses TRBD1 or TRBD2 (6 bases each). The CDR3 runs 16 residues. The germline gives CDR1 SGHDT, CDR2 YYEEEE. V lost 2 bases and J lost 2, with 17 bases in between. This chain's CDR3 is CASSFISRGTPYEQYF. CDR3 in DNA: TGTGCCAGCAGCTTTATCTCCCGCGGGACACCCTACGAGCAGTACTTC. Using reference TRBV5-6 and TRBJ2-7 for the parts outside the CDR3, the full variable domain is DAGVTQSPTHLIKTRGQQVTLRCSPKSGHDTVSWYQQALGQGPQFIFQYYEEEERQRGNFPDRFSGHQFPNYSSELNVNALLLGDSALYLCASSFISRGTPYEQYFGPGTRLTVT.

The sample holds many counts of this clonotype. This sequence joins TRBV5-6 and TRBJ2-7; 7 bases fit TRBD2. V lost 2 bases, J lost 2 bases, and 1 base stayed unmatched. CDR3 length: 13 residues. Germline V lookup: CDR1 SGHDT, CDR2 YYEEEE. CDR3 nucleotides: TGTGCCAGCAGCTTAAGCGGGGCCTACGAGCAGTACGTC. Protein: CASSLSGAYEQYV.

This clonotype has a count of ten or more. As DNA, the CDR3 is TGTGCCAGCAGCTTAGGGGACATCTCGGGCATTCAGTACTTC. Amino acids: CASSLGDISGIQYF. V gene TRBV7-2 combines with J gene TRBJ2-4; maybe TRBD1 (6 bases). The germline V gene has CDR1 SGHTA and CDR2 FQGNSA. V was trimmed by 1 base and J by 9 bases, leaving 13 bases between them. There are 14 residues in the CDR3.

The chain recombines TRBV12-3 or TRBV12-4 with TRBJ2-1; perhaps TRBD2 as D (5 bases). V was cut by 4 bases and J by 7 bases, with 11 bases left in between. The CDR3 length is 13 residues. The CDR3 nucleotides read TGTGCCAGCAGTTCGAGAGGGAAAAATGAGCAGTTCTTC. Amino acid sequence: CASSSRGKNEQFF.

This chain uses TRBV7-8 with TRBJ2-7; D call uncertain. V gave up 1 base and J gave up 2 bases, with 9 bases separating them. CDR3 length equals 14 residues. CDR1 and CDR2 from the germline V gene are SGHVS and FQNEAQ. CDR3: CASSLDVGAYEQYF. Here the CDR3 DNA reads TGTGCCAGCAGCTTAGATGTCGGTGCCTACGAGCAGTACTTC. Full variable domain (outside the CDR3, taken from reference TRBV7-8 and TRBJ2-7): GAGVSQSPRYKVAKRGQDVALRCDPISGHVSLFWYQQALGQGPEFLTYFQNEAQLDKSGLPSDRFFAERPEGSVSTLKIQRTQQEDSAVYLCASSLDVGAYEQYFGPGTRLTVT.

The sample holds a few counts of this clonotype. The V call is TRBV6-1, the J call TRBJ2-1; 9 bases agree with TRBD1. Germline lookup yields CDR1 MNHNS and CDR2 SASEGT. V shed 7 bases and J 6 bases; nucleotides not matched to a gene: 7. The CDR3 totals 14 residues. CDR3 protein: CASTRGTGSNEQFF. As DNA, the CDR3 is TGTGCCAGCACTCGCGGGACAGGGAGCAATGAGCAGTTCTTC.

The gene calls are TRBV15 and TRBJ2-3; D gene unclear. CDR3 size: 18 residues. Germline V lookup: CDR1 LNHNV, CDR2 YYDKDF (reference sequence). V gave up 2 bases and J gave up 3 bases, with 21 bases separating them. CDR3 in DNA: TGTGCCACCAGCAGAAACAGTGTCCCATATAGTGGGACAGATACGCAGTATTTT. Translation: CATSRNSVPYSGTDTQYF. Drawing the rest from reference TRBV15 and TRBJ2-3, the complete variable domain is DAMVIQNPRYQVTQFGKPVTLSCSQTLNHNVMYWYQQKSSQAPKLLFHYYDKDFNNEADTPDNFQSRRPNTSFCFLDIRSPGLGDTAMYLCATSRNSVPYSGTDTQYFGPGTRLTVL.

The gene calls are TRBV3-1 and TRBJ1-2; D is unresolved. The CDR3 has 13 residues. Germline V gene sequence: CDR1 LGHDT, CDR2 YNNKEL (reference sequence). Deletions cut 4 bases from V and 6 bases from J, with 12 bases between. The DNA for the CDR3 is TGTGCCAGCAGCCGCGCCAGCATTCATGGCTACACCTTC. Protein product: CASSRASIHGYTF. Full variable domain (missing parts from reference TRBV3-1 and TRBJ1-2): DTAVSQTPKYLVTQMGNDKSIKCEQNLGHDTMYWYKQDSKKFLKIMFSYNNKELIINETVPNRFSPKSPDKAHLNLHINSLELGDSAVYFCASSRASIHGYTFGSGTRLTVV.

This clonotype was recorded many times. The CDR3 here is CASGKTGGNTEAFF. Here the CDR3 DNA reads TGTGCCAGCGGAAAAACAGGGGGCAACACTGAAGCTTTCTTT. V gene TRBV12-3 or TRBV12-4 combines with J gene TRBJ1-1; 9 bases align to TRBD1. The J segment lost 2 bases and the V segment lost 8 bases, leaving 6 bases of the junction unmatched. CDR3 size: 14 residues.

Only a few counts were recorded for this clonotype. In nucleotides, the CDR3 is TGTGCCACCAGTGAATTACAGGGCCTCGGGGAGACCCAGTACTTC. Translated: CATSELQGLGETQYF. The V and J genes are TRBV24-1 and TRBJ2-5, with D perhaps TRBD1 (6 bases). The length of the CDR3 is 15 residues. V was cut by 4 bases and J by 5 bases, with 16 bases left in between. Germline assignment: CDR1 KGHDR and CDR2 SFDVKD.

V usage is TRBV30 and J usage is TRBJ2-3, with TRBD1 matching over 8 bases. The V gene's germline CDR1 is GTSNPN and CDR2 SVGIG (reference sequence). The ends lost 0 bases at V and 4 bases at J; junction bases unmatched: 6. CDR3 size: 15 residues. The CDR3 loop is CAWSVRRGRPDTQYF. CDR3 in DNA: TGTGCCTGGAGTGTACGCAGGGGGCGGCCAGATACGCAGTATTTT.

The rearrangement joins TRBV5-1 to TRBJ1-1, with unresolved D. CDR1 and CDR2 (germline): SGHRS, YFSETQ. There are 13 residues in the CDR3. With 2 bases removed from V and 5 bases from J, the gap between germline ends came to 10 bases. The CDR3 DNA is TGCGCCAGCAGCTTAGGGATGGGGACTGAAGCTTTCTTT. As protein: CASSLGMGTEAFF.

This clonotype was counted a few times. The V call is TRBV19, the J call TRBJ2-2; 9 nucleotides line up with TRBD1. V shed 7 bases, J shed 1 base, and the junction held 1 base outside the gene matches. This CDR3 has 14 amino acids. Germline V gene lookup returns CDR1 LNHDA and CDR2 SQIVND (reference sequence). For the CDR3, the DNA is TGTGCCAGTACGGACAGGGGGAACACCGGGGAGCTGTTTTTT. Amino acids: CASTDRGNTGELFF.

J is TRBJ2-3 and V is TRBV5-1, with D possibly matching TRBD2 (6 bases). Trimming stripped 4 bases from V and 2 bases from J, with 17 bases between. The CDR3 loop spans 16 amino acids. Germline values: CDR1 SGHRS, CDR2 YFSETQ. The CDR3 nucleotides are TGCGCCAGCAGCACCTCCCGCGGGGCTAACACAGATACGCAGTATTTT. Translating it yields CASSTSRGANTDTQYF.

This clonotype turned up a few times. The rearrangement uses TRBV5-1 and TRBJ2-6; D might be TRBD1 (5 bases). The ends were cut back, 1 base at V and 2 bases at J, with 10 bases in the middle. This CDR3 region has 16 residues. The germline V gene has CDR1 SGHRS and CDR2 YFSETQ. Here the CDR3 DNA reads TGCGCCAGCAGCTTGTTGGGGCTCACTGGGGCCAACGTCCTGACTTTC. It encodes CASSLLGLTGANVLTF.

This clonotype was seen a handful of times. This chain uses TRBV7-9 with TRBJ2-7; D might be TRBD1 (6 bases). The CDR3 runs 16 residues. V was pared by 2 bases and J by 3 bases, with 17 bases between. Germline V lookup: CDR1 SEHNR, CDR2 FQNEAQ (reference sequence). CDR3 residues: CASSLSRGHGNYEQYF. CDR3 sequence (DNA): TGTGCCAGCAGCTTATCCAGGGGCCATGGTAACTACGAGCAGTACTTC.

This clonotype was seen a handful of times. CDR3 sequence: CSAGKEGANTEAFF. The CDR3 DNA reads as TGCAGTGCGGGGAAGGAGGGGGCGAACACTGAAGCTTTCTTT. The chain joins TRBV20-1 to TRBJ1-1; TRBD1 matches at 7 bases. Germline CDR1 and CDR2: DFQATT and SNEGSKA (reference sequence). V dropped 6 bases and J dropped 1; count of bases not matched to a gene: 8. This CDR3 has 14 residues.

This clonotype was counted many times. This rearrangement joins TRBV6-5 to TRBJ1-3; 7 bases match TRBD1. V lost 5 bases, J lost 3 bases, and 7 bases stayed unmatched. The CDR3 has 15 amino acids. Germline assignment: CDR1 MNHEY and CDR2 SVGAGI. The CDR3 is CASSHRGAYGNTIYF. CDR3 sequence (DNA): TGTGCCAGCAGTCACAGGGGCGCATATGGAAACACCATATATTTT.

The sample holds a few counts of this clonotype. The V and J genes are TRBV20-1 and TRBJ1-5, with 8 bases lining up with TRBD1. In germline, CDR1 is DFQATT, CDR2 SNEGSKA (reference sequence). The trim removed 3 bases at V and 1 base at J, leaving 2 bases unmatched. The CDR3 loop spans 14 amino acids. CDR3 nucleotide sequence: TGCAGTGCTAGTTCAGGGGGCAGCAATCAGCCCCAGCATTTT. Its protein product is CSASSGGSNQPQHF.

V gene TRBV11-2 combines with J gene TRBJ1-1; tentatively, D is TRBD1 (5 bases). Per the germline V gene, CDR1 is SGHAT and CDR2 is FQNNGV. This CDR3 has 16 amino acids. Deletions cut 2 bases from V and 4 bases from J, with 17 bases between. CDR3 in amino acids: CASSLQPLGHTTEAFF. CDR3 bases: TGTGCCAGCAGCTTACAACCGCTAGGACATACCACTGAAGCTTTCTTT.

This clonotype was seen at least ten times. The CDR3 loop reads CATSDFSRTYRAWCYGYTF. In DNA form, the CDR3 reads TGTGCCACCAGTGATTTCAGCAGAACATACAGGGCGTGGTGCTATGGCTACACCTTC. The rearrangement links TRBV24-1 to TRBJ1-2, with D possibly TRBD1 on 6 matching bases. Germline-derived CDR1 and CDR2 are KGHDR and SFDVKD. This CDR3 is 19 amino acids long. V was trimmed by 1 base and J by 4 bases, leaving 24 bases between them.

This clonotype was seen a few times. The CDR3 coding sequence is TGCAGTGCTAGAGAAGGAGCGGGGTGGTACAATGAGCAGTTCTTC. Encoded protein: CSAREGAGWYNEQFF. V and J are TRBV20-1 and TRBJ2-1; 7 bases map to TRBD2. The CDR3 loop spans 15 amino acids. Trimming cost V 0 bases and J 4 bases; bases outside gene matches: 6. Germline V gene data show CDR1 as DFQATT and CDR2 as SNEGSKA (reference sequence).

The sample holds a few counts of this clonotype. The chain has TRBV5-1 and TRBJ2-3; maybe TRBD1 (6 bases). CDR1 is SGHRS and CDR2 is YFSETQ in the germline V gene. The CDR3 sequence is 14 residues long. Between the trimmed V and J ends, which lost 4 bases and 5 bases, there was a span of 14 bases. The DNA of the CDR3 is TGCGCCAGCAGCACCGGGACAACACAAGATACGCAGTATTTT. As protein: CASSTGTTQDTQYF.

The CDR3 DNA reads TGTGCCAGCAGTTTTCCAGTATCCGGGGAGCTGTTTTTT. Its protein product is CASSFPVSGELFF. The chain has TRBV28 and TRBJ2-2; D unclear. V lost 3 bases, J lost 6 bases, and 8 bases lay in between. The CDR3 sequence is 13 residues long. The germline CDR1 and CDR2 sequences are MDHEN and SYDVKM.

V gene TRBV4-3 combines with J gene TRBJ1-2; possibly TRBD1 for D (5 bases). This CDR3 comprises 16 residues. CDR1 is LGHNA, CDR2 YSLEER, per germline. Trimming left V 0 bases short and J 6 bases short, with 17 bases between. In DNA form, the CDR3 reads TGCGCCAGCAGCCAAGAAAGGGAGTGGGGGGAGGATGGCTACACCTTC. Translated, it gives CASSQEREWGEDGYTF.

This clonotype occurred a few times. This rearrangement joins TRBV7-3 to TRBJ2-3; 7 bases map to TRBD1. CDR3 length: 14 amino acids. The V gene end was trimmed by 4 bases and the J gene end by 6 bases; junction bases not matched to a gene: 7. CDR1 is SGHTA and CDR2 is FQGTGA in the germline V gene. The CDR3 loop is CASSSDRDGDTQYF. The CDR3 nucleotides read TGTGCCAGCAGCTCCGACAGGGACGGGGATACGCAGTATTTT.

This clonotype was seen only a few times. This chain connects TRBV7-6 to TRBJ1-1; maybe TRBD1 (5 bases). The V end was cut by 1 base, the J end by 3 bases, with 9 bases between. The CDR3 contains 14 residues. The V gene's germline CDR1 is SGHVS and CDR2 FNYEAQ. The DNA for the CDR3 is TGTGCCAGCAGCTTAGGGGAAGGGGACACTGAAGCTTTCTTT. It translates to CASSLGEGDTEAFF. The complete variable domain, with remaining parts taken from reference TRBV7-6 and TRBJ1-1, reads GAGVSQSPRYKVTKRGQDVALRCDPISGHVSLYWYRQALGQGPEFLTYFNYEAQQDKSGLPNDRFSAERPEGSISTLTIQRTEQRDSAMYRCASSLGEGDTEAFFGQGTRLTVV.

This rearrangement joins TRBV10-3 to TRBJ2-2, with 7 bases that match TRBD1. Germline loops: CDR1 ENHRY, CDR2 SYGVKD. This CDR3 comprises 18 residues. With V trimmed by 2 bases and J by 1 base, 10 bases remained unmatched. The CDR3 is CAISEDQIRQGNTGELFF. DNA of the CDR3: TGTGCCATCAGTGAGGATCAGATACGACAGGGGAACACCGGGGAGCTGTTTTTT.

This chain uses TRBV2 with TRBJ1-2, with a weak D call TRBD1 (6 bases). The CDR3 loop spans 13 amino acids. The germline CDR1 and CDR2 sequences are SNHLY and FYNNEI. Trimming removed 4 bases from V and 4 bases from J, with 10 bases in between. The CDR3 DNA reads as TGTGCCAGCAGTGGTACAGGGATCTATGGCTACACCTTC. It specifies CASSGTGIYGYTF.

The chain is built from TRBV12-3 or TRBV12-4 and TRBJ2-3; no definite D call. V dropped 5 bases and J dropped 6 bases, with 21 bases sitting between them. The length of the CDR3 is 16 residues. CDR3 sequence reads: CASSRRSQIVSDTQYF. The DNA of the CDR3 is TGTGCCAGCAGTCGACGGAGCCAGATCGTGAGCGATACGCAGTATTTT.